This entry is about one T cell receptor (beta chain). The antigen is unknown. The data were taken from a study of cytotoxic CD8 clonotypes in ibrutinib-treated CLL. Across the study: On average, roughly 94,000 productive rearrangements and a few hundred thousand productive templates per sample.

Study results and limitations: Clonality rose at ibrutinib response, held steady in sustained remission, and fell toward baseline at progression. Patients showed higher baseline clonality than age-matched healthy donors, and it tracked circulating CD8+ T-cell counts.

TCRdb keeps only in-frame clones here, not all; method: immunoSEQ multiplex PCR. Of tens of thousands of clones in the sample, around four fifths were seen once. Germline V gene sequence: CDR1 MNHEY, CDR2 SMNVEV (reference sequence). V gave up 5 bases and J gave up 4 bases; unmatched junction bases: 18. The CDR3 is 19 amino acids. Specimen: PBMCs, collected after 24 months of ibrutinib treatment. The source of this sequence is a human donor with chronic lymphocytic leukemia. V is TRBV27 and J is TRBJ2-7; 12 bases align to TRBD1. The CDR3 nucleotides read TGTGCCAGCAGTGGCGGGACAGGGGGCTTTCGGGAGAATAGGTACGAGCAGTACTTC. Translation: CASSGGTGGFRENRYEQYF.